The 28 T cell receptor beta chains listed next were all sequenced from one sample in a study of T cell clonality in common variable immunodeficiency. The repertoire was sequenced with immunoSEQ multiplex PCR; TCRdb's copy has only in-frame clones and lacks some. This table holds about 52,000 clones with no singletons; the top ten claim about 2%. Sample: peripheral blood mononuclear cells. The source is a person aged 18 to 75 in good health.

This clone was observed many times. The sequenced fragment ends 3 residues before the CDR3 boundary, so the rest is inferred from the germline J gene. The gene calls are TRBV19 and TRBJ1-1; D uncertain. CDR1 is LNHDA and CDR2 is SQIVND in the germline V gene (reference sequence). There are 14 residues in the CDR3. V gave up 6 bases and J gave up 3 bases, with 14 bases separating them. CDR3 DNA, as far as it was read: TGTGCCAGTAGGAACAGTTTCCTGCACACTGAA. Residues: CASRNSFLHTE. The CDR3 reads in full as CASRNSFLHTEAFF.

This clone was seen at least ten times. Read data end 3 residues before the CDR3 end; the end is taken from the germline J gene. V usage is TRBV19 and J usage is TRBJ2-3, with 10 bases identical to TRBD2. The CDR3 loop spans 16 amino acids. In germline, CDR1 is LNHDA, CDR2 SQIVND (reference sequence). V lost 2 bases to trimming and J lost 2 bases; unmatched junction nucleotides: 4. The CDR3 loop is CASSITLAGDTDTQYF. CDR3 bases read: TGTGCCAGTAGTATAACCCTAGCGGGGGACACAGATACG.

This clone was detected only a few times. Its ends do not fully match the called genes, so a read error is possible. The read finishes 3 residues shy of the CDR3 end, and the germline J gene is used to complete it. Other nucleotide sequences from this sample produce the same CDR3. V and J are TRBV30 and TRBJ1-3; D is perhaps TRBD1 (5 bases). This CDR3 spans 14 amino acids. CDR1 is GTSNPN, CDR2 SVGIG, per germline (reference sequence). The DNA read from the CDR3 is TGTGCCTGGACCCTGAGGGGTTTAGGGAACACG. It yields the protein CAWTLRGLGNT. The CDR3 in full is CAWTLRGLGNTIYF.

This clone was seen repeatedly, ten times or more. The CDR3 extends 3 residues past the end of the read, so its final part is completed from the germline J gene. The chain employs TRBV19 and TRBJ2-5; TRBD1 agrees at 9 bases. The ends lost 3 bases at V and 4 bases at J; junction bases unmatched: 6. The CDR3 covers 15 residues. Looked up from germline, CDR1 is LNHDA and CDR2 is SQIVND (reference sequence). The covered CDR3 bases are TGTGCCAGTAGTATGGGGACAGGGCAGGGAGAGACC. Translation gives CASSMGTGQGET. The entire CDR3 sequence reads CASSMGTGQGETQYF.

About this clone itself: The DNA ends 3 residues before the CDR3 does, and the rest of the CDR3 is filled in from the germline J gene. The V call is TRBV7-9, the J call TRBJ1-1; D gene unclear. Germline CDR1 is SEHNR and CDR2 is FQNEAQ (reference sequence). Trimming left V 5 bases short and J 1 base short, with 8 bases between. There are 13 residues in the CDR3. CDR3 region: CASSIVENTEAFF. CDR3 DNA (partial): TGTGCCAGCAGCATCGTAGAGAACACTGAA.

This clone was detected a few times. The CDR3 end lies 3 residues beyond the end of the read and is filled in from the germline J gene. The rearrangement links TRBV11-2 to TRBJ2-2; D remains ambiguous. Per germline, CDR1 SGHAT and CDR2 FQNNGV. This CDR3 has 14 amino acids. Trimming pared 5 bases from V and 4 bases from J, leaving 11 bases between. CDR3 protein: CASSPRALTGELFF. The CDR3 bases that were read are TGTGCCAGCAGCCCCAGAGCGCTCACCGGGGAG. Full variable domain (rest looked up from reference TRBV11-2 and TRBJ2-2): EAGVAQSPRYKIIEKRQSVAFWCNPISGHATLYWYQQILGQGPKLLIQFQNNGVVDDSQLPKDRFSAERLKGVDSTLKIQPAKLEDSAVYLCASSPRALTGELFFGEGSRLTVL.

This clone was recorded at least ten times. The read falls 3 residues short of the CDR3 end, and the missing part is taken from the germline J gene. The chain joins TRBV10-3 to TRBJ2-6; 7 bases align to TRBD1. The CDR3 is 18 residues long. V was clipped by 2 bases and J by 2 bases; unmatched bases: 9. CDR1 ENHRY and CDR2 SYGVKD come from the germline V gene. The covered CDR3 bases are TGTGCCATCAGTGAGGCGACAGGGCTCGGGGCTGGGGCCAACGTC. This encodes CAISEATGLGAGANV. The full CDR3 protein reads CAISEATGLGAGANVLTF.

This clone showed up many times. The CDR3 region is CAWMNRFSSGNTIYF. Partial CDR3 DNA: TGTGCCTGGATGAACCGGTTTAGCTCTGGAAACACC. The chain joins TRBV30 to TRBJ1-3; D is uncertain. The read comes to an end 3 residues before the CDR3 does, leaving the germline J gene to fill in the end. The germline V gene has CDR1 GTSNPN and CDR2 SVGIG (reference sequence). The CDR3 spans 15 residues. Trimming pared 4 bases from V and 0 bases from J, leaving 13 bases between.

This clone was detected ten times or more. From the germline J gene comes the end of the CDR3, since the read stops 3 residues before it. The gene calls are TRBV29-1 and TRBJ1-1, with D maybe TRBD1 (5 bases). In germline, CDR1 is SQVTM, CDR2 ANQGSEA. CDR3 length equals 15 residues. CDR3 bases read: TGCAGCGTTGTAAGACCCGGGCAGGGCCATCTTGGA. This encodes CSVVRPGQGHLG. The whole CDR3 sequence is CSVVRPGQGHLGAFF.

As concerns this clone: The CDR3 extends 3 residues past the end of the read, so its final part is completed from the germline J gene. The chain uses TRBV19 and TRBJ2-1; the match to TRBD2 covers 11 bases. The CDR3 consists of 15 residues. Germline values: CDR1 LNHDA, CDR2 SQIVND (reference sequence). The junction had 11 bases not matched to a gene; V was cut back by 7 bases and J by 9 bases. The CDR3 spells CASKLIAGGFSEQFF. The CDR3 DNA, read in part, is TGTGCCAGTAAACTCATAGCGGGGGGGTTTTCTGAG.

Worth noting for this clone: The read ends 3 residues shy of where the CDR3 ends; the end is completed using the germline J gene. The chain links TRBV19 to TRBJ1-2; no clear D. Germline CDR1 is LNHDA and CDR2 is SQIVND (reference sequence). CDR3 size: 13 residues. The CDR3 bases that were read are TGTGCCAGTAGGGCCGGCGGTCCCGGGGAC. This sequence encodes CASRAGGPGD. The CDR3 reads in full as CASRAGGPGDYTF.

This clone has ten or more counts. The read finishes 3 residues shy of the CDR3 end, and the germline J gene is used to complete it. The chain combines TRBV5-1 with TRBJ1-1; 11 bases are shared with TRBD1. V was pared by 4 bases and J by 4 bases, with 3 bases of the junction left unmatched. This CDR3 region has 14 residues. Germline CDR1 is SGHRS and CDR2 is YFSETQ. Partial CDR3 DNA: TGCGCCAGCAGCCCCGGACAGGGGGCCACTGAA. Encoded protein: CASSPGQGATE. The entire CDR3 reads CASSPGQGATEAFF.

The CDR3 bases that were read are TGTGCCAGCAGTGAACAGGGGACCGGCTCCTACGAG. It yields the protein CASSEQGTGSYE. The whole CDR3 sequence reads CASSEQGTGSYEQYF. J is TRBJ2-7 and V is TRBV6-1, with D tentatively TRBD1 (6 bases). The read ends 3 residues early relative to the CDR3; the germline J gene fills the gap. CDR1 and CDR2 (germline): MNHNS, SASEGT. The V end lost 2 bases, the J end lost 0 bases, and 11 bases lay between the germline ends. The CDR3 spans 15 residues.

This clone showed up many times. Read coverage stops 3 residues before the CDR3 terminus; the germline J gene supplies the remainder. The rearrangement joins TRBV4-2 to TRBJ2-3; D is undetermined. The CDR3 length is 12 residues. Trimming pared 1 base from V and 4 bases from J, leaving 3 bases between. The germline CDR1 and CDR2 sequences are LGHNA and YNFKEQ. The CDR3: CASSQAADTQYF. The sequenced CDR3 bases are TGTGCCAGCAGCCAAGCGGCAGATACG.

This clone has ten or more counts. The read comes to an end 3 residues before the CDR3 does, leaving the germline J gene to fill in the end. The chain has TRBV29-1 and TRBJ2-3; weak D call: TRBD1 (6 bases). CDR3 length equals 13 residues. Looked up from germline, CDR1 is SQVTM and CDR2 is ANQGSEA. The sequenced CDR3 bases are TGCAGCGTTGAAAGGGTAGCAGGGGAGACG. Its protein is CSVERVAGET. The entire CDR3 is CSVERVAGETQYF.

At least ten counts were recorded for this clone. The read gets to within 3 residues of the CDR3 end, and the germline J gene fills in the rest. The chain links TRBV5-1 to TRBJ2-1; possible D gene TRBD1, 6 bases. Germline V gives CDR1 SGHRS, CDR2 YFSETQ. This CDR3 comprises 15 residues. V lost 0 bases to trimming and J lost 6 bases, with 13 bases between them. The CDR3 sequence: CASSLAQGTFNEQFF. The sequenced CDR3 bases are TGCGCCAGCAGCTTGGCCCAGGGGACGTTCAATGAG.

This clone was recorded many times. The CDR3 end is not reached by the read, which stops 3 residues before it; the germline J gene fills it in. The J gene is TRBJ1-3, the V gene TRBV20-1, with TRBD1 as a possible D gene (6 bases). The germline V gene encodes CDR1 DFQATT and CDR2 SNEGSKA (reference sequence). Trimming took off 6 bases at V and 0 bases at J, with 12 bases between the two ends. This CDR3 contains 14 residues. Incomplete CDR3 DNA: TGCAGTGCGGCCCAGGACAGCTCTGGAAACACC. It yields the protein CSAAQDSSGNT. The CDR3 in its entirety is CSAAQDSSGNTIYF.

This clone was detected only a few times. The sequence runs out 3 residues before the end of the CDR3; the remainder is reconstructed from the germline J gene. The rearrangement joins TRBV18 to TRBJ1-5; tentatively, D is TRBD1 (5 bases). The germline V gene has CDR1 KGHSH and CDR2 LQKENI. V lost 4 bases to trimming and J lost 4 bases, with 14 bases between them. This CDR3 is 15 amino acids long. The sequenced part of the CDR3 DNA is TGTGCCAGCTCACAGGAGACAGAGAATAATCAGCCC. This codes for CASSQETENNQP. The entire CDR3 reads CASSQETENNQPQHF.

This clone was seen many times. The sequenced fragment ends 3 residues before the CDR3 boundary, so the rest is inferred from the germline J gene. The V gene is TRBV20-1, the J gene TRBJ1-5, with D unresolved. V was clipped by 4 bases and J by 3 bases, with 13 bases between them. CDR3 size: 14 residues. Germline CDR1 is DFQATT and CDR2 is SNEGSKA (reference sequence). Here the CDR3 reads CSAITHRDNQPQHF. The part of the CDR3 DNA that was read is TGCAGTGCTATTACCCACAGAGACAATCAGCCC.

The sequenced part of the CDR3 DNA is TGTGCCATCGGAACCGGGACAGCCCTTACCGGGGAG. Its protein product is CAIGTGTALTGE. The entire CDR3 is CAIGTGTALTGELFF. The chain has TRBV2 and TRBJ2-2; 7 bases align to TRBD1. The CDR3 goes on 3 residues after the read ends, and that part is filled in from the germline J gene. V was pared by 10 bases and J by 5 bases, with 13 bases of the junction left unmatched. CDR3 length: 15 residues. Germline CDR1 reads SNHLY; CDR2 reads FYNNEI. The full variable domain, in which reference TRBV2 and TRBJ2-2 provide the parts outside the CDR3, is EPEVTQTPSHQVTQMGQEVILRCVPISNHLYFYWYRQILGQKVEFLVSFYNNEISEKSEIFDDQFSVERPDGSNFTLKIRSTKLEDSAMYFCAIGTGTALTGELFFGEGSRLTVL.

In the case of this clone: The read ends 3 residues early relative to the CDR3; the germline J gene fills the gap. The chain links TRBV29-1 to TRBJ1-4; 7 nucleotides agree with TRBD1. The germline gives CDR1 SQVTM, CDR2 ANQGSEA. The J segment lost 6 bases and the V segment lost 4 bases, leaving 5 bases of the junction unmatched. CDR3 size: 13 residues. The CDR3 is CSVGGGGDEKLFF. CDR3 DNA (partial): TGCAGCGTTGGGGGAGGGGGCGATGAAAAA.

This clone was detected ten times or more. The CDR3 end falls 3 residues outside the read, so it is completed with the germline J gene. The chain links TRBV2 to TRBJ2-3; TRBD2 matches at 11 bases. The CDR3 runs to 14 residues. From germline, CDR1 is SNHLY and CDR2 FYNNEI. With V trimmed by 9 bases and J by 6 bases, 8 bases remained unmatched. The sequenced part of the CDR3 DNA is TGTGCCAGTCCGACTAGCGGGATAGGGGATACG. As protein: CASPTSGIGDT. The CDR3, in full, reads CASPTSGIGDTQYF.

This clone was counted ten times or more. The read is 3 residues too short to cover the CDR3 end, so that end is filled in from the germline J gene. The J gene is TRBJ2-3, the V gene TRBV5-1, with 9 nucleotides matching TRBD1. Trimming at V came to 4 bases and at J to 5 bases, leaving 8 bases not matched to a gene. Per germline, CDR1 SGHRS and CDR2 YFSETQ. This CDR3 has 15 residues. The CDR3 bases that were read are TGCGCCAGCAGCATGGGACAGGGATTAGGAGATACG. Translating it yields CASSMGQGLGDT. The CDR3 in its entirety is CASSMGQGLGDTQYF.

This clone occurred many times. The CDR3 end falls 3 residues outside the read, so it is completed with the germline J gene. This sequence joins TRBV18 and TRBJ2-3; 13 positions match TRBD2. J was trimmed by 2 bases and V by 3 bases; bases with no gene match: 14. The germline V gene encodes CDR1 KGHSH and CDR2 LQKENI. This CDR3 has 20 residues. The part of the CDR3 DNA that was read is TGTGCCAGCTCACCTACCGGGACTAGCGGGATAAGAACTTCCACAGATACG. Translated, it gives CASSPTGTSGIRTSTDT. Given in full, the CDR3 is CASSPTGTSGIRTSTDTQYF.

This clone came up many times. The CDR3: CAAASDNYEQYF. The sequenced CDR3 bases are TGCGCCGCTGCCTCGGACAACTACGAG. This chain uses TRBV10-1 with TRBJ2-7, with D possibly TRBD1 on 5 matching bases. Read coverage stops 3 residues before the CDR3 terminus; the germline J gene supplies the remainder. The CDR3 has 12 amino acids. CDR1 and CDR2 (germline): WNHNN, SYGVQD (reference sequence). V lost 11 bases, J lost 3 bases, and 14 bases lay in between.

The table lists this clone with a few counts. The read terminates 3 residues ahead of where the CDR3 ends, so the germline J gene completes it. This chain uses TRBV10-1 with TRBJ2-7, with TRBD1 identical over 8 bases. The CDR3 loop spans 13 amino acids. Looked up from germline, CDR1 is WNHNN and CDR2 is SYGVQD (reference sequence). J gave up 5 bases and V 4 bases, and 4 bases lay outside the gene matches. The CDR3 spells CASSARGPNEQYF. CDR3 DNA, as far as it was read: TGCGCCAGCAGTGCCAGGGGGCCGAACGAG.

About this clone: The read halts 3 residues ahead of the CDR3 end, with the missing end drawn from the germline J gene. The genes are TRBV19 and TRBJ1-1, with D tentatively TRBD1 (5 bases). This CDR3 is built from 15 residues. Germline CDR1 reads LNHDA; CDR2 reads SQIVND (reference sequence). Deletions cut 7 bases from V and 0 bases from J, with 15 bases between. The sequenced CDR3 bases are TGTGCCAGTACCGTTATCGGAGGGGTGAACACTGAA. It is translated as CASTVIGGVNTE. The full-length CDR3 reads as CASTVIGGVNTEAFF.

There are a few counts of this clone. A clone one base away is much larger, so this may be a read error. The read stops 3 residues short of the end of the CDR3; the missing end is completed from the germline J gene. This chain joins TRBV18 and TRBJ2-2, with D possibly matching TRBD1 (7 bases). Germline CDR1 reads KGHSH; CDR2 reads LQKENI. CDR3 length: 17 amino acids. The CDR3 protein is CASSPNPAGQSRQKLFF. The part of the CDR3 DNA that was read is TGTGCCAGCTCACCGAACCCCGCGGGACAGTCGCGTCAAAAG.